This T cell receptor beta chain was documented in a study of OX40 agonist ivuxolimab in advanced cancers. As for the study in general: In this trial design, patients received ivuxolimab intravenously at 0.01 to 10 mg/kg every 2 weeks.

The germline gives CDR1 SNHLY, CDR2 FYNNEI. Deletions cut 2 bases from V and 4 bases from J, with 17 bases between. The CDR3 spans 16 residues. Clones were sequenced by immunoSEQ multiplex PCR, and TCRdb holds only the in-frame ones, with some missing. The table lists around 26,000 clones, 88% of them singletons, with roughly 22% in the top ten. A remark on this clone: The antigen remains undetermined.

Study conclusions and caveats: In the 0.1-3.0 mg/kg groups, partial responders showed among the lowest expansion.

The sequence was obtained from an adult with an advanced solid tumor such as melanoma, head and neck, liver or kidney cancer. The chain employs TRBV2 and TRBJ1-2, with D perhaps matching TRBD1 (5 bases). The starting material was CD4+ or CD8+ T cells sorted from blood, obtained in a trial of the OX40 agonist ivuxolimab. The CDR3 reads CASSESAARGGYGYTF. CDR3 sequence (DNA): TGTGCCAGCAGTGAATCGGCGGCCCGGGGCGGCTATGGCTACACCTTC. The whole variable domain, remainder taken from reference TRBV2 and TRBJ1-2, is EPEVTQTPSHQVTQMGQEVILRCVPISNHLYFYWYRQILGQKVEFLVSFYNNEISEKSEIFDDQFSVERPDGSNFTLKIRSTKLEDSAMYFCASSESAARGGYGYTFGSGTRLTVV.